This paragraph covers one T cell receptor beta chain sequence. Its specificity is not known. These data are taken from a study of OX40 agonist ivuxolimab in advanced cancers. Study-wide results and limits: Low normalized T-cell clonal expansion was additionally recorded for some nonresponders. CD4+ T cells averaged fewer expanded clones than CD8+ T cells.

CDR3 size: 17 residues. Generated by immunoSEQ multiplex PCR, the TCRdb table keeps only in-frame clones and is missing some. The data show 65,000 to 80,000 clones, roughly 85% seen once. Autoimmune disease history or systemic immunosuppression led to patient exclusion. The chain combines TRBV1 with TRBJ2-5; the D call in the table, TRBD2, was not verified against the DNA. TRBV1 is a known pseudogene. The sample here was CD4+ or CD8+ T cells sorted from blood, taken in a trial of the OX40 agonist ivuxolimab. The source of this sequence is an adult with an advanced solid tumor such as melanoma, head and neck, liver or kidney cancer. The CDR3 DNA reads TGCACCAGCAGCCGGGGGCTAGCGGTCCTGTACCAAGAGACCCAGTACTTC. Amino acids: CTSSRGLAVLYQETQYF.